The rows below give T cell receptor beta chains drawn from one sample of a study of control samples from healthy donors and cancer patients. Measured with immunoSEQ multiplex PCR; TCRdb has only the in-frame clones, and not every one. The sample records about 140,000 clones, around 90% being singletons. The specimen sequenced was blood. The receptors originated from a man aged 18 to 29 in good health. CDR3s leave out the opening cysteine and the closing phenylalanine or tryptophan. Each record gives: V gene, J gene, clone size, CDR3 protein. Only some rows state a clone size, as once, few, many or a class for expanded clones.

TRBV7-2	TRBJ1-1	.	ASSRDRSTMNTEAF
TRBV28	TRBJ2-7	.	ASSPGTSGGRIGPYYEQY
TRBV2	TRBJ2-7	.	ASSESETAYEQY
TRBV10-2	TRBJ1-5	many	ASSEPEQGQPQH
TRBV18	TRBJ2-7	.	ASSPGTGRNEQY
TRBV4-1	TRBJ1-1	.	ASSHVGGAKEAF
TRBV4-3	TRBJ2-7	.	ASSQEVGDSGLAIDYEQY
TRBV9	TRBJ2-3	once	ASSVGSPADTQY
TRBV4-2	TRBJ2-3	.	ASSQETTGTGSDTQY
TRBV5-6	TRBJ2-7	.	ASSFRDNSYEQY
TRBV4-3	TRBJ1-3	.	ASSQVRGSGNTIY
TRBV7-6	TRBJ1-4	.	ASSLAPGYEKLF
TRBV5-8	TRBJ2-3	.	ASSPDGARTDTQY
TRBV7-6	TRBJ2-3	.	ASSLRVASSDSTDTQY
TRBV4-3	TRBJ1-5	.	ASSIRLGGAGQPQH
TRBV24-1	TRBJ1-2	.	ATSDPRDLFGYT
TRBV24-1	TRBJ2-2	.	ATSAGWTGELF
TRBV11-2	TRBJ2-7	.	ASSLEPASYEQY
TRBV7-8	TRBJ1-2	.	ASSLNLGGAYGYT
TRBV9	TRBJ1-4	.	ASSVGTGHVNEKLF
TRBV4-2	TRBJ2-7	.	ASSFSGASSYEQY
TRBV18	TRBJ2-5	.	ASSPRGTGRETQY
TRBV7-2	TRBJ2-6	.	ASSFRMGSGANVLT
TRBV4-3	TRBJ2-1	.	ASSQVSDSGPPGEQF
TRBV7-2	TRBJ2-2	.	ASSLELWSGGTGELF
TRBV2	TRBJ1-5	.	ASRLRWTGNQPQH
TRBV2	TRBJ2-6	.	ASSEDRAGANVLT
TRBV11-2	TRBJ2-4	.	ASSPGGRFNIQY
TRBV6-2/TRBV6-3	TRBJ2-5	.	ASSPGGLLETQY
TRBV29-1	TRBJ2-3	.	SVGGWDRGSDTQY
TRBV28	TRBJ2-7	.	ASSARGQGGYEQY
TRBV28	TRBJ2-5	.	ASVSQDRGGETQY
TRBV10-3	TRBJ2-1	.	AISLGLAGYEQF
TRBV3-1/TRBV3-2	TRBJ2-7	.	ASSQNNSSEQY
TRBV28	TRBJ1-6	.	ASSMTGNTLH
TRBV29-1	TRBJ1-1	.	SVEGKMNTEAF
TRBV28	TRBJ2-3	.	ASRQPRDRPADTQY
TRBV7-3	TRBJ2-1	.	ASSLGPADEQF
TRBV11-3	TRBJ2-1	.	ASSLETGNEQF
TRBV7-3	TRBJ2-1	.	ASAQRQGNDEQF
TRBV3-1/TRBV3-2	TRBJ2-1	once	ASSQELPSSGGDNEQF
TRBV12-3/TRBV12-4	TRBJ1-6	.	ASSLGDNSPLH
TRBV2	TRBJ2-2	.	ASSDGPGGGGELF
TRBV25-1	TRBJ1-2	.	ASTRPGELAGYT
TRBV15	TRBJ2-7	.	ATSRDIGGTREQY
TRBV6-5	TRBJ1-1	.	ASSRGLEDTEAF